The 29 T cell receptor beta chains below come from one sample, sequenced in a study of early stage breast cancer tumors. Here immunoSEQ multiplex PCR was the method, and the copy in TCRdb shows in-frame clones only, minus some. The sample holds some 70,000 clones, approximately 79% seen once. The material sequenced was blood. These receptors were obtained from a person between 55 and 70 years old with breast cancer.

This chain connects TRBV18 to TRBJ2-7, with D perhaps being TRBD1 or TRBD2 (6 bases each). Trimming removed 1 base at V and 3 bases at J, with 13 bases between. This CDR3 comprises 15 residues. The germline CDR1 and CDR2 sequences are KGHSH and LQKENI. CDR3 in amino acids: CASSPQSGGGYEQYF. DNA of the CDR3: TGTGCCAGCTCACCACAAAGCGGAGGGGGCTACGAGCAGTACTTC.

The chain has TRBV9 and TRBJ2-7; D might be TRBD1 (6 bases). Trimming left V 0 bases short and J 5 bases short, with 12 bases between. The CDR3 has 14 amino acids. Germline V gene sequence: CDR1 SGDLS, CDR2 YYNGEE. CDR3 residues: CASSVDGGPDEQYF. As DNA, the CDR3 is TGTGCCAGCAGCGTAGATGGGGGCCCAGACGAGCAGTACTTC.

The rearrangement uses TRBV5-1 and TRBJ2-5, with a possible D match to TRBD1 (7 bases). The CDR3 is made up of 14 amino acids. Germline CDR1 and CDR2: SGHRS and YFSETQ. The V and J ends lost 7 bases and 4 bases respectively, with 17 bases between them. CDR3 DNA sequence: TGCGCCAGCGGAGGGGGCGGAGGACGAGAGACCCAGTACTTC. It translates to CASGGGGGRETQYF.

The V and J genes are TRBV10-2 and TRBJ1-1; D not resolved. The CDR3 loop spans 13 amino acids. V was trimmed by 3 bases and J by 4 bases, leaving 9 bases between them. Germline V gene sequence: CDR1 WSHSY, CDR2 SAAADI. CDR3: CASSEMGGTEAFF. The CDR3 region has the DNA TGCGCCAGCAGTGAAATGGGAGGCACTGAAGCTTTCTTT.

The J gene is TRBJ1-5, the V gene TRBV19, with D possibly TRBD1 on 6 matching bases. Germline CDR1 reads LNHDA; CDR2 reads SQIVND (reference sequence). Trimming left V 6 bases short and J 3 bases short, with 9 bases between. The CDR3 spans 13 residues. The CDR3 bases are TGTGCCAGTAGAAGGACAGTCAATCAGCCCCAGCATTTT. Protein product: CASRRTVNQPQHF.

The chain joins TRBV15 to TRBJ2-7; D is uncertain. Per the germline V gene, CDR1 is LNHNV and CDR2 is YYDKDF (reference sequence). The CDR3 has 14 residues. Trimming removed 0 bases at V and 3 bases at J, with 9 bases between. The DNA for the CDR3 is TGTGCCACCAGCAGAGAGGGATGGGGCTACGAGCAGTACTTC. Encoded protein: CATSREGWGYEQYF.

The chain links TRBV19 to TRBJ2-3, with D possibly being TRBD2 (6 bases). Germline-derived CDR1 and CDR2 are LNHDA and SQIVND (reference sequence). The CDR3 runs 16 residues. V was clipped by 1 base and J by 3 bases, with 14 bases between them. The CDR3 region is CASSIGTSRETDTQYF. In DNA, the CDR3 is TGTGCCAGTAGTATAGGGACGTCCCGGGAGACAGATACGCAGTATTTT.

This clone was found once. V usage is TRBV6-5 and J usage is TRBJ2-3; 7 bases fit TRBD2. This CDR3 spans 15 amino acids. Unmatched junction bases numbered 8, after V lost 5 bases and J lost 3 bases. Per the germline V gene, CDR1 is MNHEY and CDR2 is SVGAGI. This chain's CDR3 is CASSPSGTGTDTQYF. The CDR3 nucleotides read TGTGCCAGCAGTCCCAGCGGGACTGGGACAGATACGCAGTATTTT.

This clone was seen a few times. The chain combines TRBV25-1 with TRBJ1-5; 9 nucleotides match TRBD1. V was pared by 4 bases and J by 5 bases, with 0 bases of the junction left unmatched. CDR1 MGHDK and CDR2 SYGVNS come from the germline V gene. The CDR3 spans 13 residues. CDR3 nucleotide sequence: TGTGCCAGCAGTGGGACAGGGGATCAGCCCCAGCATTTT. This gives the protein CASSGTGDQPQHF.

This clone was recorded a few times. The V gene is TRBV29-1, the J gene TRBJ2-7; 7 positions match TRBD2. The ends lost 4 bases at V and 0 bases at J; junction bases unmatched: 3. The CDR3 totals 13 residues. Germline lookup yields CDR1 SQVTM and CDR2 ANQGSEA. As DNA, the CDR3 is TGCAGCGTTGCCGGGGGGTACTCCTACGAGCAGTACTTC. Amino acids: CSVAGGYSYEQYF.

This clone was counted a few times. The gene calls are TRBV5-4 and TRBJ1-2; the D gene is possibly TRBD1 (6 bases). The CDR3 spans 12 residues. Germline CDR1 and CDR2: SGHNT and YYREEE (reference sequence). V was clipped by 4 bases and J by 8 bases, with 12 bases between them. The CDR3 region has the DNA TGTGCCAGCAGCCCCGGCGGGGGCGGCTACACCTTC. Its translation is CASSPGGGGYTF.

The V gene is TRBV5-1, the J gene TRBJ1-2; D might be TRBD1 (6 bases). Between the trimmed V and J ends, which lost 3 bases and 6 bases, there was a span of 15 bases. The CDR3 is 14 residues long. CDR1 and CDR2 (germline): SGHRS, YFSETQ. The CDR3, as DNA: TGCGCCAGCAGCTACGGCGGGGGGCCGGATGGCTACACCTTC. Its protein product is CASSYGGGPDGYTF.

The V and J genes are TRBV2 and TRBJ2-2; TRBD2 matches at 13 bases. The CDR3 sequence is 17 residues long. Per germline, CDR1 SNHLY and CDR2 FYNNEI. V lost 6 bases and J lost 0; bases outside the gene matches: 4. Here the CDR3 DNA reads TGTGCCAGCAGACGACTAGCGGGGGGCTCGAACACCGGGGAGCTGTTTTTT. As protein: CASRRLAGGSNTGELFF.

The V gene is TRBV13, the J gene TRBJ2-7; perhaps TRBD1 as D (6 bases). With 5 bases removed from V and 2 bases from J, the gap between germline ends came to 13 bases. The CDR3 spans 14 residues. Germline V lookup: CDR1 PRHDT, CDR2 FYEKMQ (reference sequence). The CDR3 nucleotides are TGTGCCAGCAGCGCGAGGACAGCAACCTACGAGCAGTACTTC. Encoded protein: CASSARTATYEQYF.

This chain uses TRBV6-1 with TRBJ2-1; D is possibly TRBD2 (6 bases). The CDR3 loop spans 14 amino acids. V lost 7 bases to trimming and J lost 2 bases, with 12 bases between them. From germline, CDR1 is MNHNS and CDR2 SASEGT. CDR3 nucleotide sequence: TGTGCCAGCAAGGTTAGCGGAGCCTACAATGAGCAGTTCTTC. The encoded protein is CASKVSGAYNEQFF.

The chain carries TRBV9 and TRBJ2-5; D may correspond to TRBD1 or TRBD2 (5 bases each). V lost 0 bases and J 4 bases, leaving 10 bases between the germline ends. From germline, CDR1 is SGDLS and CDR2 YYNGEE. This CDR3 contains 14 residues. The CDR3, as DNA: TGTGCCAGCAGCGTAGGTGGGGGTGGAGAGACCCAGTACTTC. Protein product: CASSVGGGGETQYF.

The rearrangement links TRBV7-8 to TRBJ2-7, with TRBD1 matching 10 bases. Germline CDR1 SGHVS, CDR2 FQNEAQ. Trimming at V came to 5 bases and at J to 2 bases, leaving 6 bases not matched to a gene. There are 15 residues in the CDR3. In DNA form, the CDR3 reads TGTGCCAGCAGCCTCCGGACAGGGGGTCCCTACGAGCAGTACTTC. Translated, it gives CASSLRTGGPYEQYF.

The chain combines TRBV9 with TRBJ1-2; D is uncertain. Trimming cost V 0 bases and J 5 bases, with 17 bases left between them. The CDR3 sequence is 16 residues long. Germline V CDR1 and CDR2: SGDLS, YYNGEE. The CDR3 protein is CASSVGQGRNGYGYTF. As DNA, the CDR3 is TGTGCCAGCAGCGTAGGACAAGGAAGGAACGGGTATGGCTACACCTTC.

Concerning this clone: At one end the junction does not follow the germline gene, possibly because of a read error. The chain couples TRBV28 to TRBJ2-3; 7 nucleotides align to TRBD1. In germline, CDR1 is MDHEN, CDR2 SYDVKM. The CDR3 is made up of 14 amino acids. CDR3 amino acids: CASSLDRATDTQYF. The DNA for the CDR3 is TGTGCCAGTAGTTTAGACAGGGCAACAGATACGCAGTATTTT.

The chain uses TRBV29-1 and TRBJ2-3; D possibly corresponds to TRBD2 (5 bases). V was clipped by 2 bases and J by 0 bases, with 12 bases between them. The germline V gene encodes CDR1 SQVTM and CDR2 ANQGSEA. This CDR3 is 15 amino acids long. The CDR3: CSVEFSGSSTDTQYF. CDR3 nucleotide sequence: TGCAGCGTTGAATTCTCGGGGTCTAGCACAGATACGCAGTATTTT.

This clone was seen a few times. The rearrangement uses TRBV5-5 and TRBJ1-1, with D perhaps matching TRBD1 (5 bases). The germline CDR1 and CDR2 sequences are SGHKS and YYEKEE (reference sequence). The CDR3 is made up of 15 amino acids. Between the trimmed V and J ends, which lost 4 bases and 1 base, there was a span of 14 bases. As DNA, the CDR3 is TGTGCCAGCAGCAGGGGCTGGTGGGCGAACACTGAAGCTTTCTTT. It codes for CASSRGWWANTEAFF.

The genes are TRBV25-1 and TRBJ2-3; 7 bases are shared with TRBD2. The CDR3 length is 14 residues. The germline V gene encodes CDR1 MGHDK and CDR2 SYGVNS. After removal of 8 bases from V and 3 bases from J, the junction contained 8 bases not matched to a gene. CDR3 sequence reads: CASARGGGTDTQYF. The CDR3 region has the DNA TGTGCCAGCGCCCGTGGGGGGGGAACAGATACGCAGTATTTT.

This clone was found a few times. The chain has TRBV4-1 and TRBJ1-2, with TRBD1 identical over 9 bases. This CDR3 is built from 15 residues. V lost 2 bases to trimming and J lost 4 bases; unmatched junction nucleotides: 5. Germline V lookup: CDR1 MGHRA, CDR2 YSYEKL. The chain's CDR3 is CASSQHETGGYGYTF. CDR3 sequence (DNA): TGCGCCAGCAGCCAACACGAGACAGGGGGCTATGGCTACACCTTC.

The chain combines TRBV6-1 with TRBJ1-6, with TRBD1 as a possible D gene (5 bases). CDR3 size: 15 residues. V was cut by 7 bases and J by 0 bases, with 10 bases left in between. Germline values: CDR1 MNHNS, CDR2 SASEGT. The CDR3 sequence: CASKRGVSYNSPLHF. CDR3 coding DNA: TGTGCCAGCAAGAGGGGAGTCTCCTATAATTCACCCCTCCACTTT.

This chain links TRBV19 with TRBJ2-2; D remains unclear. The CDR3 sequence is 13 residues long. The V end lost 5 bases, the J end lost 1 base, and 5 bases lay between the germline ends. In germline, CDR1 is LNHDA, CDR2 SQIVND (reference sequence). CDR3 protein: CASSLQNTGELFF. The CDR3 nucleotides are TGTGCCAGTAGTTTACAGAACACCGGGGAGCTGTTTTTT.

This sequence joins TRBV7-2 and TRBJ2-1; TRBD2 matches at 10 bases. CDR3 length equals 14 residues. Germline V gene data show CDR1 as SGHTA and CDR2 as FQGNSA. J was trimmed by 12 bases and V by 5 bases; bases with no gene match: 10. The CDR3 nucleotides read TGTGCCAGCAGCCAAGGGCTAGCGGGAGAATTGCAGTTCTTC. Translating it yields CASSQGLAGELQFF.

The V gene is TRBV19, the J gene TRBJ2-1; D remains unclear. The CDR3 has 15 residues. V was shortened by 1 base and J by 0 bases, with 7 bases between the two germline ends. Per germline, CDR1 LNHDA and CDR2 SQIVND (reference sequence). The CDR3 here is CASSIVSLSYNEQFF. The CDR3 DNA reads as TGTGCCAGTAGTATAGTTTCGCTCTCCTACAATGAGCAGTTCTTC.

This chain links TRBV29-1 with TRBJ2-7; D gene uncertain. The V gene's germline CDR1 is SQVTM and CDR2 ANQGSEA. V dropped 5 bases and J dropped 9 bases, with 14 bases sitting between them. CDR3 length equals 11 residues. The CDR3 nucleotides read TGCAGCGTTTCGTCATCGGTGGGGCAGTACTTC. It is translated as CSVSSSVGQYF.

V gene TRBV5-4 combines with J gene TRBJ2-7; 12 bases line up with TRBD2. CDR1 and CDR2 from the germline V gene are SGHNT and YYREEE (reference sequence). V lost 4 bases and J lost 0; bases outside the gene matches: 5. CDR3 length equals 16 residues. The CDR3 loop reads CASSKLAGGPSYEQYF. The CDR3 DNA follows: TGTGCCAGCAGCAAACTAGCGGGGGGTCCCTCCTACGAGCAGTACTTC.